This TCR beta chain was captured in a study of spatial heterogeneity in lung cancer (dated by TCRdb to between 2018 and 2021). Background for the entire study: Beta-chain transcripts were consistently detected in greater numbers than alpha-chain transcripts, which likely reflected higher beta-chain transcript abundance. Both alpha and beta chains were TCR-sequenced in samples taken at surgery, namely 220 tumor regions, 63 to 70 matched nontumor lung samples and about 52 PBMC samples. Nonsynonymous mutation counts, determined by whole-exome sequencing of tumor tissue, were related to features of the TCR repertoire. In the raw uncorrected reads, each unique combination of TCR and UMI appeared on average more than ten times. In non-small cell lung cancer, the study quantitatively compared TCR alpha and beta repertoires across several tumor regions, matched nontumor lung, and blood. In tumor regions, TCR transcript counts showed a strong correlation with a T cell transcriptional module score derived from matched bulk RNA-seq.

Broad study findings and their caveats: TCR-seq coverage of tumor T cells was estimated at only around 7% for alpha chains and approximately 13% for beta chains. Counts of ubiquitous and regional expanded TCRs correlated with counts of ubiquitous and regional nonsynonymous mutations, respectively. The number of expanded intratumoral alpha and beta TCRs correlated with the tumor nonsynonymous mutation count. Confirming at a functional level the hypothesis that regional TCRs recognize regional mutations was considered to require additional single-cell paired TCR alpha and beta sequencing.

The receptor library was made with 5' RACE. Sequencer: NextSeq 500. In the TCR library protocol, a unique molecular identifier was attached to each TCR cDNA molecule so that PCR and sequencing errors could be corrected. The paper's processing steps were these. TCR identification, UMI-based error correction and CDR3 extraction were all carried out with Decombinator tools. Expanded TCRs were defined as those above a frequency of 2 per 1,000, corresponding to the top 1% of the tumor frequency distribution. Expanded tumor TCRs were classed as regional if statistically deemed absent (corrected P<0.05) from at least one tumor region, otherwise ubiquitous. Renyi diversity was calculated using the R vegan package after each repertoire was subsampled 100 times to 5,000 TCRs. CDR3 similarity networks were built from amino acid triplet string-kernel similarity, connecting CDR3s with pairwise similarity above 0.82. TCRdb reanalyzed the raw reads on its own, using fastp at Q25 for trimming and MiXCR for clone calling, and kept in-frame beta chains. A single entry per CDR3 protein holds the most common genes and DNA from its merged rows. The V and J calls and clone size are TCRdb's, not the authors'. The sample has around 9,700 distinct CDR3 sequences on record, about 8% of them singletons. Together, the top ten hold 22% of the sample.

This clonotype was recorded at least ten times. It lacks a known antigen. No base-level quality is on record; no much larger clone is a single base apart. This sample's time point label indicates: sample taken at primary tumor resection. Samples were obtained from approximately 72 patients with early-stage, untreated non-small cell lung cancer from the lung TRACERx cohort. TCR sequencing used whole RNA extracted from tumor and nontumor lung tissue, or from cryopreserved PBMC samples, without cell sorting. A patient was chosen for TCR sequencing only when enough RNA was available from at least two tumor regions. Tumor and adjacent nontumor lung specimens were reviewed by a lung pathologist before selection. The CDR3 runs 14 residues from the cysteine to the phenylalanine. Only CDR3 DNA is held: 42 bases, read in frame from base 1. Trimming takes 8 bases off V and 3 bases off J; junction bases not matched to a gene: 9. The germline V gene supplies CDR1 MNHNS and CDR2 SASEGT.

The sequencing here drew on lung tumor tissue, taken at surgery. The rearranged segments are TRBV6-1 and TRBJ2-7; TRBD1 matches 8 bases in the middle. This receptor was taken from a female donor with early-stage non-small cell lung cancer. The nucleotide sequence is TGTGCCAGCCTGACCCCGGACAGGGTCTACGAGCAGTACTTC. This translates into CASLTPDRVYEQYF.